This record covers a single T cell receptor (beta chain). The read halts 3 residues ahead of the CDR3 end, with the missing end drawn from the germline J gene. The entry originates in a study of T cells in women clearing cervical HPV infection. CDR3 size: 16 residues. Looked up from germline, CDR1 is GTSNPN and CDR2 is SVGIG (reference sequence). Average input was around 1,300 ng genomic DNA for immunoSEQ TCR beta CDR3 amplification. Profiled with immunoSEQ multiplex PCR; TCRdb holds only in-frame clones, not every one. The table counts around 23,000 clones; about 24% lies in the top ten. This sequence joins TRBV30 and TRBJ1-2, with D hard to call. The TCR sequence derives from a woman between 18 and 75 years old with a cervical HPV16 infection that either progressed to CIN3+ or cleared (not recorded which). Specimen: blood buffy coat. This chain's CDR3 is CAWSVLDQASSYDYTF. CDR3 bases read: TGTGCCTGGAGTGTACTCGATCAGGCCAGCTCCTACGAC.